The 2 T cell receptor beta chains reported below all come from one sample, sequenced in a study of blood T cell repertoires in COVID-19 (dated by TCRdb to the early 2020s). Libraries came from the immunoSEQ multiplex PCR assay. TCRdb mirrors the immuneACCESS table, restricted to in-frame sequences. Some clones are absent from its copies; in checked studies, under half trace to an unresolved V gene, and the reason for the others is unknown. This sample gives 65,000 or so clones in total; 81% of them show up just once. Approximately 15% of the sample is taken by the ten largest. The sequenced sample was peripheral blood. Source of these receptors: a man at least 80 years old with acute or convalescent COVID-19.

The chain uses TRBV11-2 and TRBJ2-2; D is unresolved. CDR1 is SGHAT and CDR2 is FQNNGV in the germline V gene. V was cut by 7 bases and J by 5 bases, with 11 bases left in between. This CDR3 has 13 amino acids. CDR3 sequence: CASTPLGTGELFF. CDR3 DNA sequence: TGTGCCAGCACCCCCCTCGGGACCGGGGAGCTGTTTTTT.

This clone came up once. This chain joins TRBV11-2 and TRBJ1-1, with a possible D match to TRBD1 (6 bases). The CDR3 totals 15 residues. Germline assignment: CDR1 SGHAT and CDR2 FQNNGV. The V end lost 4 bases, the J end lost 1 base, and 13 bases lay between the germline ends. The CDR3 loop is CASSSYGQKNTEAFF. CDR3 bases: TGTGCCAGCAGCTCTTACGGACAGAAGAACACTGAAGCTTTCTTT.